This T cell receptor beta chain was found in a study of CD8 T cells in ankylosing spondylitis. Whole-study findings and limits: Reports of some motif variants in reactive arthritis synovial fluid and blood predate this one. Typical of ankylosing spondylitis blood, it appeared, was a TCR beta motif of fewer than ten highly homologous variants. Clones that were linked to disease were CD8+ and were relatively rare in peripheral blood.

As regards this clonotype: Antigen specificity is unknown.

Library preparation for TCR beta used quantitative 5'-RACE with molecular barcodes. TCRdb re-analysed the 5' RACE reads in MiXCR, keeping a single row per CDR3 protein. The data show approximately 140,000 distinct CDR3 sequences, with roughly a sixth seen just once and approximately 30% held by the top ten. The CDR3 is 13 residues long. CDR1 SGHDT and CDR2 YYEEEE come from the germline V gene. The V gene lost 1 base and the J gene lost 2 bases, with 6 bases spanning the gap. The sample consisted of blood, either unsorted or a sorted T cell fraction (not recorded which). This chain connects TRBV5-6 to TRBJ1-1; D gene unclear. This sequence was found in a male donor with ankylosing spondylitis. The CDR3 DNA reads as TGTGCCAGCAGCTTGCCGGGCAACACTGAAGCTTTCTTT. Protein: CASSLPGNTEAFF.